What follows are 28 T cell receptor beta chains derived from one specimen sequenced in a study of glioma-infiltrating T cells. Amplification of TCR alpha and beta CDR3 regions from RNA used iRepertoire nested multiplex PCR. TCRdb processed the multiplex PCR reads anew with MiXCR; each CDR3 protein has one entry. The sample contains 150,000 or so distinct CDR3 sequences, 35% to 50% of which appear only once. Material for sequencing was glioma tissue, nonneoplastic brain tissue, or PBMCs (not recorded which). These receptors all stem from a human donor with low-grade glioma or glioblastoma, undergoing nonglioma brain surgery, or in good health (not recorded which).

V is TRBV6-5 and J is TRBJ1-1, with a possible D match to TRBD1 (5 bases). The CDR3 has 11 residues. The germline V gene encodes CDR1 MNHEY and CDR2 SVGAGI. V was shortened by 7 bases and J by 6 bases, with 9 bases between the two germline ends. The CDR3 bases are TGTGCCAGCACATGGGGGGCTGAAGCTTTCTTT. This encodes CASTWGAEAFF.

Many counts were recorded for this clonotype. J is TRBJ1-4 and V is TRBV6-6, with a weak D call TRBD1 (6 bases). CDR1 and CDR2 from the germline V gene are MNHNY and SVGAGI (reference sequence). Trimming left V 1 base short and J 8 bases short, with 11 bases between. The CDR3 covers 14 residues. CDR3 residues: CASSYLRGSEKLFF. Written as DNA, the CDR3 is TGTGCCAGCAGTTACTTGAGGGGGTCAGAAAAACTGTTTTTT.

The chain recombines TRBV6-2 or TRBV6-3 with TRBJ2-7; 7 positions match TRBD1. CDR1 is MNHEY, CDR2 SVGEGT, per germline. V was clipped by 1 base and J by 2 bases; unmatched bases: 2. CDR3 length equals 14 residues. CDR3 residues: CASSYYRGAYEQYF. The CDR3 DNA is TGTGCCAGCAGTTACTACAGGGGAGCCTACGAGCAGTACTTC.

Comments on this clonotype: One end of the junction is discordant with germline, which a read error may explain. The genes are TRBV28 and TRBJ2-5, with 8 bases identical to TRBD1. Germline loops: CDR1 MDHEN, CDR2 SYDVKM. This CDR3 comprises 13 residues. CDR3 loop: CTSSQGAEETQYF. The CDR3 DNA reads TGTACCAGCAGTCAGGGGGCGGAAGAGACCCAGTACTTC.

In the case of this clonotype: An end of the junction differs from the germline gene, which may be a read error. The V gene is TRBV27, the J gene TRBJ1-5; no firm D call. Germline V gene sequence: CDR1 MNHEY, CDR2 SMNVEV (reference sequence). The CDR3 is 13 amino acids. This CDR3 is CASSLNSNQLQHF. CDR3 DNA sequence: TGTGCCAGCAGCTTGAATAGCAATCAGCTCCAGCATTTT.

This clonotype appeared a few times. The chain recombines TRBV6-2 or TRBV6-3 with TRBJ2-5; 10 bases are shared with TRBD1. Germline values: CDR1 MNHEY, CDR2 SVGEGT. CDR3 length: 15 amino acids. J lost 4 bases, V lost 5 bases, and 7 bases had no gene match. CDR3 sequence reads: CASSRGQGRRETQYF. CDR3 in DNA: TGTGCCAGCAGTCGGGGACAGGGGAGGAGAGAGACCCAGTACTTC.

This chain joins TRBV7-9 and TRBJ2-7; TRBD1 might be the D (6 bases). Germline V lookup: CDR1 SEHNR, CDR2 FQNEAQ (reference sequence). CDR3 length equals 14 residues. V lost 3 bases and J 2 bases, leaving 11 bases between the germline ends. The CDR3 sequence is CASSFRQDPYEQYF. The CDR3 DNA is TGTGCCAGCAGCTTCAGACAGGATCCCTACGAGCAGTACTTC.

The rearrangement joins TRBV29-1 to TRBJ2-7; no definite D call. V lost 3 bases and J 6 bases, leaving 12 bases between the germline ends. This CDR3 contains 12 residues. Per germline, CDR1 SQVTM and CDR2 ANQGSEA. The CDR3 protein is CSVEGDGREQYF. The CDR3 coding sequence is TGCAGCGTTGAGGGTGATGGTCGCGAGCAGTACTTC.

This clonotype appeared many times. CDR3 sequence (DNA): TGTGCCAGCGTTCCGGGATCTTATAATTCACCCCTCCACTTT. It yields the protein CASVPGSYNSPLHF. The chain combines TRBV6-1 with TRBJ1-6, with D hard to call. CDR1 MNHNS and CDR2 SASEGT come from the germline V gene. The CDR3 sequence is 14 residues long. Trimming left V 8 bases short and J 4 bases short, with 12 bases between.

The chain couples TRBV6-6 to TRBJ2-7; TRBD1 agrees at 9 bases. This CDR3 has 17 amino acids. The germline V gene has CDR1 MNHNY and CDR2 SVGAGI (reference sequence). Trimming at V came to 2 bases and at J to 2 bases, leaving 10 bases not matched to a gene. The CDR3 DNA reads as TGTGCCAGCAGTTACCTCAGTGGGACAGGGTCCCCCTACGAGCAGTACTTC. Its translation is CASSYLSGTGSPYEQYF.

This clonotype turned up a few times. The J gene is TRBJ2-7, the V gene TRBV7-9; unclear D gene. The V gene lost 1 base and the J gene lost 6 bases, with 7 bases spanning the gap. Germline CDR1 is SEHNR and CDR2 is FQNEAQ (reference sequence). This CDR3 has 12 amino acids. The CDR3 is CASSLVGLEQYF. For the CDR3, the DNA is TGTGCCAGCAGCTTAGTAGGGCTCGAGCAGTACTTC.

Comments on this clonotype: A much larger clone differs from this one at a single base, so this may be a read error. The V call is TRBV6-2 or TRBV6-3, the J call TRBJ2-7, with D hard to call. CDR3 length equals 14 residues. Per the germline V gene, CDR1 is MNHEY and CDR2 is SVGEGT. In nucleotides, the CDR3 is TGTGCCAGCACTTACTCAGCTCGTTCCTACGAGCAGTACTTC. Its translation: CASTYSARSYEQYF.

This clonotype has only a few counts. This chain uses TRBV28 with TRBJ2-1, with 11 bases aligning to TRBD2. From germline, CDR1 is MDHEN and CDR2 SYDVKM. J was trimmed by 4 bases and V by 1 base; bases with no gene match: 15. CDR3 length: 20 amino acids. The CDR3 coding sequence is TGTGCCAGCAGTTTATTGGTAATAGCGGGAGGGCCCCCCTTTTACAATGAGCAGTTCTTC. Translation: CASSLLVIAGGPPFYNEQFF.

This chain uses TRBV28 with TRBJ2-4; the D call may be TRBD1 or TRBD2 (5 bases each). This CDR3 comprises 15 residues. V lost 3 bases to trimming and J lost 6 bases, with 15 bases between them. Germline CDR1 and CDR2: MDHEN and SYDVKM. The DNA for the CDR3 is TGTGCCAGCAGTTTCCACGGGACGGCAGGAAACATTCAGTACTTC. It specifies CASSFHGTAGNIQYF.

The chain couples TRBV2 to TRBJ2-7; no firm D call. Germline V gene data show CDR1 as SNHLY and CDR2 as FYNNEI. The CDR3 has 12 residues. V was pared by 8 bases and J by 6 bases, with 14 bases between. The CDR3: CASGEELSEQYF. The CDR3 DNA reads as TGTGCCAGCGGCGAGGAGTTATCCGAGCAGTACTTC. The entire variable domain, with the rest obtained from reference TRBV2 and TRBJ2-7, is as follows: EPEVTQTPSHQVTQMGQEVILRCVPISNHLYFYWYRQILGQKVEFLVSFYNNEISEKSEIFDDQFSVERPDGSNFTLKIRSTKLEDSAMYFCASGEELSEQYFGPGTRLTVT.

Ten or more counts support this clonotype. This sequence joins TRBV27 and TRBJ2-7; D call uncertain. CDR1 is MNHEY, CDR2 SMNVEV, per germline (reference sequence). There are 14 residues in the CDR3. Trimming took 5 bases from V and 2 from J, leaving 13 bases between them. The CDR3 is CASSSQAMPYEQYF. The CDR3 nucleotides are TGTGCCAGCAGTAGCCAGGCGATGCCCTACGAGCAGTACTTC.

This chain uses TRBV15 with TRBJ1-3, with D possibly matching TRBD1 (5 bases). V dropped 5 bases and J dropped 4 bases, with 15 bases sitting between them. Germline lookup yields CDR1 LNHNV and CDR2 YYDKDF (reference sequence). The CDR3 sequence is 15 residues long. Here the CDR3 DNA reads TGTGCCACCAGCCCACGGGGGAACAGCGGAAACACCATATATTTT. This encodes CATSPRGNSGNTIYF.

The chain employs TRBV20-1 and TRBJ1-5; D unresolved. The CDR3 loop spans 13 amino acids. V was trimmed by 3 bases and J by 4 bases, leaving 10 bases between them. Looked up from germline, CDR1 is DFQATT and CDR2 is SNEGSKA (reference sequence). CDR3 nucleotides: TGCAGTGCTAGTACCGATCCGAATCAGCCCCAGCATTTT. Protein sequence: CSASTDPNQPQHF.

This sequence joins TRBV6-1 and TRBJ1-2, with D hard to call. Between the trimmed V and J ends, which lost 5 bases and 11 bases, there was a span of 15 bases. The germline gives CDR1 MNHNS, CDR2 SASEGT. The CDR3 sequence is 12 residues long. CDR3: CASSHGREEYTF. The CDR3 region has the DNA TGTGCCAGCAGTCACGGTAGGGAGGAGTACACCTTC.

The chain recombines TRBV6-6 with TRBJ2-5, with a possible D match to TRBD1 (6 bases). The CDR3 has 15 residues. Germline V lookup: CDR1 MNHNY, CDR2 SVGAGI (reference sequence). V dropped 2 bases and J dropped 4 bases, with 14 bases sitting between them. The CDR3 reads CASSYGQGPRETQYF. The CDR3 DNA is TGTGCCAGCAGTTACGGCCAGGGGCCAAGAGAGACCCAGTACTTC.

The table lists this clonotype with a few counts. The chain couples TRBV7-2 to TRBJ1-1; maybe TRBD1 (5 bases). Germline loops: CDR1 SGHTA, CDR2 FQGNSA. The CDR3 extends over 15 amino acids. The V end was cut by 4 bases, the J end by 4 bases, with 16 bases between. The CDR3 spells CASSSRWGVGTEAFF. Here the CDR3 DNA reads TGTGCCAGCAGCTCCCGATGGGGGGTCGGCACTGAAGCTTTCTTT.

The chain uses TRBV6-6 and TRBJ1-3; 10 positions match TRBD1. Germline CDR1 reads MNHNY; CDR2 reads SVGAGI (reference sequence). The CDR3 is 15 amino acids. Trimming cost V 6 bases and J 3 bases; bases outside gene matches: 5. CDR3 nucleotide sequence: TGTGCCAGCAGCGACAGGGGGCATATTGGAAACACCATATATTTT. This translates into CASSDRGHIGNTIYF.

The chain uses TRBV27 and TRBJ2-6; 7 nucleotides match TRBD1. The CDR3 is 18 residues long. The germline V gene has CDR1 MNHEY and CDR2 SMNVEV (reference sequence). V gave up 2 bases and J gave up 4 bases; unmatched junction bases: 11. The CDR3 region is CASSLRGPQGAGANVLTF. CDR3 DNA sequence: TGTGCCAGCAGTTTAAGGGGGCCACAGGGAGCGGGGGCCAACGTCCTGACTTTC.

In its sample, this clonotype was seen a few times. The J gene is TRBJ1-5, the V gene TRBV12-3 or TRBV12-4; possibly TRBD1 for D (6 bases). The CDR3 has 16 residues. V gave up 5 bases and J gave up 2 bases, with 16 bases separating them. The CDR3 DNA reads as TGTGCCAGCAGTCCCGGGACACCGTTTGGCAATCAGCCCCAGCATTTT. Encoded protein: CASSPGTPFGNQPQHF.

The chain has TRBV11-2 and TRBJ2-7, with TRBD2 as a possible D gene (5 bases). This CDR3 comprises 14 residues. Deletions cut 4 bases from V and 2 bases from J, with 12 bases between. In germline, CDR1 is SGHAT, CDR2 FQNNGV. This CDR3 reads CASSSLRTPYEQYF. CDR3 nucleotides: TGTGCCAGCAGCTCCCTCAGGACTCCCTACGAGCAGTACTTC.

The gene calls are TRBV7-6 and TRBJ2-7, with 8 nucleotides matching TRBD1. Germline lookup yields CDR1 SGHVS and CDR2 FNYEAQ. The CDR3 has 13 amino acids. The J segment lost 3 bases and the V segment lost 5 bases, leaving 3 bases of the junction unmatched. Here the CDR3 reads CASSGGQGYEQYF. The DNA of the CDR3 is TGTGCCAGCAGCGGAGGACAGGGCTACGAGCAGTACTTC.

This clonotype was picked up a small number of times. The chain couples TRBV20-1 to TRBJ1-2; 11 nucleotides align to TRBD1. The CDR3 is made up of 15 amino acids. Germline-derived CDR1 and CDR2 are DFQATT and SNEGSKA (reference sequence). The V gene end was trimmed by 5 bases and the J gene end by 2 bases; junction bases not matched to a gene: 7. The CDR3, as DNA: TGCAGTGCTCCACGGACAGGGGGCCGGAACTATGGCTACACCTTC. It yields the protein CSAPRTGGRNYGYTF.

This clonotype was seen many times. The CDR3 coding sequence is TGTGCCAGCAGTGGACAGGGGTTCACTGAAGCTTTCTTT. Translated, it gives CASSGQGFTEAFF. The rearrangement uses TRBV6-1 and TRBJ1-1, with TRBD1 matching over 8 bases. Germline-derived CDR1 and CDR2 are MNHNS and SASEGT. CDR3 size: 13 residues. V lost 4 bases to trimming and J lost 4 bases; unmatched junction nucleotides: 2.